This passage covers 24 T cell receptor beta chains from one sample sequenced in a study of CD8 T cells in Susac syndrome. The RNA, roughly 0.45 to 1 ug, was put through reverse transcription using random hexamers. TCRdb called the immunoSEQ multiplex PCR reads again in MiXCR, with one record for every CDR3 protein. The sample records tens of thousands of distinct CDR3 sequences, about 96% being singletons. Sequencing was carried out using CD8+ T cells from PBMCs. The receptors were gathered from a human donor with Susac syndrome.

This chain connects TRBV6-2 or TRBV6-3 to TRBJ2-3; D is unresolved. The germline CDR1 and CDR2 sequences are MNHEY and SVGEGT. V lost 6 bases, J lost 7 bases, and 8 bases lay in between. This CDR3 contains 11 residues. The CDR3 DNA sequence: TGTGCCAGCAGCTCCAGTTATACGCAGTATTTT. This encodes CASSSSYTQYF.

The chain has TRBV20-1 and TRBJ2-7, with TRBD1 matching over 7 bases. Germline trimming cut 5 bases from V and 5 bases from J; bases unmatched to any gene: 3. This CDR3 has 11 amino acids. CDR1 is DFQATT and CDR2 is SNEGSKA in the germline V gene (reference sequence). The CDR3 here is CSAGQDHEQYF. CDR3 nucleotides: TGCAGTGCTGGACAGGACCACGAGCAGTACTTC.

The chain uses TRBV6-5 and TRBJ1-2; TRBD1 might be the D (5 bases). Germline CDR1 reads MNHEY; CDR2 reads SVGAGI. The CDR3 runs to 14 residues. V dropped 0 bases and J dropped 8 bases, with 13 bases sitting between them. CDR3: CASSYSGTTEGYTF. The CDR3 DNA is TGTGCCAGCAGTTACTCCGGGACTACCGAGGGCTACACCTTC.

The chain is built from TRBV20-1 and TRBJ2-7; 10 bases agree with TRBD1. Germline assignment: CDR1 DFQATT and CDR2 SNEGSKA (reference sequence). The CDR3 extends over 14 amino acids. V was pared by 5 bases and J by 2 bases, with 6 bases of the junction left unmatched. The DNA of the CDR3 is TGCAGTGCTCCCGGGACAGGGGAAACCTACGAGCAGTACTTC. The encoded protein is CSAPGTGETYEQYF.

This chain connects TRBV4-2 to TRBJ2-3; weak D call: TRBD1 (6 bases). The CDR3 sequence is 16 residues long. Trimming took off 6 bases at V and 3 bases at J, with 19 bases between the two ends. Germline CDR1 reads LGHNA; CDR2 reads YNFKEQ. The CDR3 region has the DNA TGTGCCAGCAGATCACACAGGGCAACGAGGACAGATACGCAGTATTTT. This sequence encodes CASRSHRATRTDTQYF.

The chain recombines TRBV20-1 with TRBJ2-1; 7 bases match TRBD2. The trim removed 6 bases at V and 8 bases at J, leaving 22 bases unmatched. Germline CDR1 DFQATT, CDR2 SNEGSKA (reference sequence). CDR3 length equals 17 residues. DNA for the CDR3: TGCAGTGCAACTCAGAGCGGGGTGTCTATTGGACGGGATGAGCAGTTCTTC. This translates into CSATQSGVSIGRDEQFF.

The chain has TRBV30 and TRBJ1-1, with D hard to call. Germline CDR1 and CDR2: GTSNPN and SVGIG (reference sequence). The CDR3 length is 15 residues. V lost 2 bases, J lost 0 bases, and 13 bases lay in between. The CDR3 is CAWSLGGIMNTEAFF. For the CDR3, the DNA is TGTGCCTGGAGTTTGGGTGGCATCATGAACACTGAAGCTTTCTTT.

This chain links TRBV27 with TRBJ2-1; a possible D gene is TRBD1 (6 bases). This CDR3 has 15 amino acids. The V gene lost 5 bases and the J gene lost 4 bases, with 15 bases spanning the gap. Germline CDR1 is MNHEY and CDR2 is SMNVEV (reference sequence). The DNA of the CDR3 is TGTGCCAGCAGTCCCACAGGGAGTGTGTACAATGAGCAGTTCTTC. Residues: CASSPTGSVYNEQFF.

A single count supports this clonotype. The chain joins TRBV7-9 to TRBJ1-2; the D is unclear. In germline, CDR1 is SEHNR, CDR2 FQNEAQ (reference sequence). This CDR3 is 12 amino acids long. The V end lost 4 bases, the J end lost 7 bases, and 10 bases lay between the germline ends. CDR3 region: CASSSRAPGYTF. CDR3 sequence (DNA): TGTGCCAGCAGCTCCCGGGCCCCTGGCTACACCTTC.

The chain recombines TRBV6-5 with TRBJ2-7; 7 bases are shared with TRBD2. Germline CDR1 reads MNHEY; CDR2 reads SVGAGI. V gave up 6 bases and J gave up 0 bases; unmatched junction bases: 8. This CDR3 has 15 residues. The CDR3 sequence is CASRPPSGNSYEQYF. The CDR3 DNA follows: TGTGCCAGCAGACCCCCTAGCGGAAACTCCTACGAGCAGTACTTC.

The chain couples TRBV5-6 to TRBJ1-6; D is unresolved. Germline assignment: CDR1 SGHDT and CDR2 YYEEEE. V lost 1 base and J 9 bases, leaving 17 bases between the germline ends. The CDR3 runs 16 residues. This CDR3 is CASSLSPGFDASPLHF. The CDR3 DNA follows: TGTGCCAGCAGCTTGTCCCCGGGCTTCGACGCTTCACCCCTCCACTTT.

The V and J genes are TRBV4-3 and TRBJ2-7; 11 bases are a match to TRBD2. Germline lookup yields CDR1 LGHNA and CDR2 YSLEER. J gave up 4 bases and V 3 bases, and 8 bases lay outside the gene matches. This CDR3 has 16 amino acids. The CDR3: CASSQTTSGEKYEQYF. CDR3 coding DNA: TGCGCCAGCAGCCAGACGACTAGCGGGGAAAAATACGAGCAGTACTTC.

The V gene is TRBV7-3, the J gene TRBJ2-3, with 7 bases fitting TRBD1. This CDR3 has 13 residues. CDR1 and CDR2 from the germline V gene are SGHTA and FQGTGA. V dropped 5 bases and J dropped 5; count of bases not matched to a gene: 4. The CDR3 DNA is TGTGCCAGCAGCCTAGGGGGCCGAGATACGCAGTATTTT. This encodes CASSLGGRDTQYF.

This sequence joins TRBV27 and TRBJ1-2; no clear D gene. There are 14 residues in the CDR3. Deletions cut 6 bases from V and 2 bases from J, with 13 bases between. Per germline, CDR1 MNHEY and CDR2 SMNVEV (reference sequence). The CDR3 DNA reads as TGTGCCAGCAGGCCCTCCGGACGGAACTATGGCTACACCTTC. Protein sequence: CASRPSGRNYGYTF.

Details on this clonotype: A read error may produce the germline difference seen at one junction end. The chain's CDR3 is CASSLEEGAGNF. CDR3 bases: TGTGCCAGCAGCTTAGAGGAGGGAGCGGGAAACTTC. The chain uses TRBV7-9 and TRBJ2-7, with 7 bases aligning to TRBD2. CDR3 size: 12 residues. Germline CDR1 is SEHNR and CDR2 is FQNEAQ (reference sequence).

V is TRBV5-1 and J is TRBJ1-6; maybe TRBD1 (5 bases). The CDR3 covers 17 residues. V gave up 4 bases and J gave up 8 bases, with 22 bases separating them. Germline CDR1 reads SGHRS; CDR2 reads YFSETQ. CDR3 in amino acids: CASSPAGPGILDSPLHF. Written as DNA, the CDR3 is TGCGCCAGCAGCCCGGCCGGACCAGGGATCTTGGATTCACCCCTCCACTTT.

The chain has TRBV29-1 and TRBJ2-2; 9 nucleotides agree with TRBD2. V lost 3 bases, J lost 5 bases, and 10 bases stayed unmatched. Germline loops: CDR1 SQVTM, CDR2 ANQGSEA. This CDR3 is built from 16 residues. DNA for the CDR3: TGCAGCGTTGATGGGCTAGCGGGGCGAAATACCGGGGAGCTGTTTTTT. Encoded protein: CSVDGLAGRNTGELFF.

CDR3 in DNA: TGCAGTGCTAGTCCCAGCCCCTTCGGGCGGGGGGGCAGGGATACGCAGTATTTT. Translated, it gives CSASPSPFGRGGRDTQYF. The V gene is TRBV20-1, the J gene TRBJ2-3; 9 bases map to TRBD2. J gave up 6 bases and V 3 bases, and 19 bases lay outside the gene matches. CDR1 DFQATT and CDR2 SNEGSKA come from the germline V gene (reference sequence). This CDR3 spans 18 amino acids.

The V and J genes are TRBV12-3 or TRBV12-4 and TRBJ1-4; no definite D call. V lost 6 bases and J 3 bases, leaving 2 bases between the germline ends. The CDR3 has 11 residues. The CDR3 region has the DNA TGTGCCAGCAGCTCTAATGAAAAACTGTTTTTT. Residues: CASSSNEKLFF.

The chain carries TRBV20-1 and TRBJ2-1, with D perhaps TRBD1 or TRBD2 (5 bases each). Trimming cost V 4 bases and J 7 bases, with 14 bases left between them. The V gene's germline CDR1 is DFQATT and CDR2 SNEGSKA (reference sequence). CDR3 size: 13 residues. The CDR3 nucleotides read TGCAGTGCTACTGGGGGAAAAGTGAATGAGCAGTTCTTC. This translates into CSATGGKVNEQFF.

The gene calls are TRBV5-4 and TRBJ1-2; D is possibly TRBD1 (6 bases). The length of the CDR3 is 16 residues. V lost 3 bases and J lost 6, with 21 bases in between. Germline CDR1 reads SGHNT; CDR2 reads YYREEE (reference sequence). CDR3 loop: CASSSLSRGLLDGYTF. DNA of the CDR3: TGTGCCAGCAGCTCCCTTTCCAGGGGCCTTCTAGATGGCTACACCTTC.

The gene calls are TRBV28 and TRBJ1-6; D might be TRBD1 (6 bases). The germline gives CDR1 MDHEN, CDR2 SYDVKM. The CDR3 spans 13 residues. Trimming pared 9 bases from V and 11 bases from J, leaving 17 bases between. CDR3 sequence: CASGPGGRAPLHF. The CDR3, as DNA: TGTGCCAGTGGACCGGGGGGCAGGGCACCCCTCCACTTT.

The chain has TRBV12-3 or TRBV12-4 and TRBJ2-1, with TRBD1 matching 9 bases. The ends lost 1 base at V and 14 bases at J; junction bases unmatched: 6. This CDR3 region has 13 residues. The CDR3 protein is CASSLGRDRVEFF. CDR3 coding DNA: TGTGCCAGCAGTTTAGGGAGGGACAGGGTGGAGTTCTTC.

Only a few counts were recorded for this clonotype. The chain employs TRBV7-8 and TRBJ2-1; D is possibly TRBD1 or TRBD2 (6 bases each). This CDR3 comprises 16 residues. Germline assignment: CDR1 SGHVS and CDR2 FQNEAQ. V lost 1 base and J 2 bases, leaving 12 bases between the germline ends. The CDR3 DNA reads TGTGCCAGCAGCTTAGAGGGGGGTCCAGCCTACAATGAGCAGTTCTTC. Its translation is CASSLEGGPAYNEQFF.